This entry features one T cell receptor beta chain sequence. No antigen is known for it. This sample is drawn from a study of blood T cells in healthy people across ages. Background on the study: For every two T cells, template switching captured about one barcoded beta molecule. Study-level points and caveats: Both naive CD4+ cell counts and diversity were greater in long-lived donors than in aged donors.

A second PCR of roughly 6 to 12 cycles used a sample-barcoded 5' primer and a J-beta primer mix. All samples yielded 2.5 million or more CDR3-containing paired-end reads. TCRdb itself ran the 5' RACE reads through MiXCR, one entry per CDR3 protein. The sample shows 1,500,000 or so distinct CDR3 sequences, 45% to 70% of them seen only once. CDR1 is LGHNA and CDR2 is YSLEER in the germline V gene. The CDR3 sequence is 14 residues long. Trimming removed 4 bases from V and 7 bases from J; junction bases left unmatched: 7. Each donor had around 9.8 milliliters of peripheral blood drawn. Sample: blood. This sequence was found in a man aged 18 to 30 in good health. The chain joins TRBV4-3 to TRBJ1-2; TRBD1 aligns across 9 bases. CDR3 in DNA: TGCGCCAGCAGCCGGGGACAGGGATTTTCTGGCTACACCTTC. It is translated as CASSRGQGFSGYTF.